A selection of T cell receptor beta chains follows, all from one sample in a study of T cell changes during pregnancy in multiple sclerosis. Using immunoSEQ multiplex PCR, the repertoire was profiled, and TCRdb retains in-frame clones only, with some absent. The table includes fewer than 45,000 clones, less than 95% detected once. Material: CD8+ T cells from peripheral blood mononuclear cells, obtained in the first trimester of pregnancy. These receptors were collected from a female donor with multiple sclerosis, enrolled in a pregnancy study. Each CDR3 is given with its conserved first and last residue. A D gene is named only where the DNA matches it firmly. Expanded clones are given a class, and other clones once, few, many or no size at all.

CDR3 protein: CASRKSRDTSKLYF
CDR3 DNA: TGCGCCAGCAGAAAATCCCGGGACACGTCAAAACTGTACTTC
J gene: TRBJ2-7
clone size: -
D gene: -
V gene: TRBV23-1
CDR3 length: 14

CDR3 protein: CASTVGQSYEQYF
CDR3 DNA: TGTGCCAGCACCGTGGGACAGTCCTACGAGCAGTACTTC
J gene: TRBJ2-7
clone size: -
D gene: TRBD1
V gene: TRBV5-8
CDR3 length: 13

CDR3 protein: CASSLVAGPNGYTF
CDR3 DNA: TGTGCCAGCAGCTTGGTAGCAGGGCCAAACGGCTACACCTTC
J gene: TRBJ1-2
clone size: -
D gene: -
V gene: TRBV5-4
CDR3 length: 14

CDR3 protein: CASPPGRAGGPQQFF
CDR3 DNA: TGTGCCAGCCCCCCTGGGAGAGCGGGGGGACCTCAGCAGTTCTTC
J gene: TRBJ2-1
clone size: once
D gene: TRBD2
V gene: TRBV7-9
CDR3 length: 15

CDR3 protein: CSVFDTREAEAFF
CDR3 DNA: TGCAGCGTTTTTGACACCCGGGAGGCTGAAGCTTTCTTT
J gene: TRBJ1-1
clone size: -
D gene: -
V gene: TRBV29-1
CDR3 length: 13

CDR3 protein: CASSPHPALAGNGELFF
CDR3 DNA: TGTGCCAGCAGCCCGCACCCCGCACTAGCGGGGAACGGGGAGCTGTTTTTT
J gene: TRBJ2-2
clone size: -
D gene: -
V gene: TRBV21-1
CDR3 length: 17

CDR3 protein: CASSWREGAYNEQFF
CDR3 DNA: TGTGCCAGCAGCTGGCGGGAGGGGGCCTACAATGAGCAGTTCTTC
J gene: TRBJ2-1
clone size: -
D gene: TRBD2
V gene: TRBV5-4
CDR3 length: 15

CDR3 protein: CASRQGSNQPQHF
CDR3 DNA: TGTGCCAGCAGACAGGGTAGCAATCAGCCCCAGCATTTT
J gene: TRBJ1-5
clone size: -
D gene: -
V gene: TRBV6-5
CDR3 length: 13

CDR3 protein: CASSHTMDGGPNYGYTF
CDR3 DNA: TGTGCCAGCAGCCACACTATGGACGGAGGACCCAACTATGGCTACACCTTC
J gene: TRBJ1-2
clone size: few
D gene: -
V gene: TRBV7-9
CDR3 length: 17

CDR3 protein: CASGLAPGDTGELFF
CDR3 DNA: TGTGCTAGTGGTTTGGCCCCGGGGGACACCGGGGAGCTGTTTTTT
J gene: TRBJ2-2
clone size: -
D gene: -
V gene: TRBV12-5
CDR3 length: 15

CDR3 protein: CASSNNRVAEQYF
CDR3 DNA: TGTGCCAGCAGCAATAACAGGGTAGCCGAGCAGTACTTC
J gene: TRBJ2-7
clone size: -
D gene: -
V gene: TRBV21-1
CDR3 length: 13

CDR3 protein: CASSAPRDRPLTDTQYF
CDR3 DNA: TGTGCCAGCAGCGCTCCCCGGGACAGGCCCCTCACAGATACGCAGTATTTT
J gene: TRBJ2-3
clone size: -
D gene: TRBD1
V gene: TRBV9
CDR3 length: 17

CDR3 protein: CASSLAAGVNTEAFF
CDR3 DNA: TGTGCCAGCAGCTTGGCGGCAGGGGTGAACACTGAAGCTTTCTTT
J gene: TRBJ1-1
clone size: -
D gene: -
V gene: TRBV7-3
CDR3 length: 15

CDR3 protein: CASSPLGEMNTEAFF
CDR3 DNA: TGTGCCAGCAGCCCTCTCGGGGAGATGAACACTGAAGCTTTCTTT
J gene: TRBJ1-1
clone size: -
D gene: -
V gene: TRBV11-2
CDR3 length: 15

CDR3 protein: CASSITGAPTPGNTIYF
CDR3 DNA: TGTGCCAGCAGCATCACAGGGGCTCCCACACCTGGAAACACCATATATTTT
J gene: TRBJ1-3
clone size: -
D gene: TRBD1
V gene: TRBV27
CDR3 length: 17